Below, 17 T cell receptor beta chains from the same sample are listed, as sequenced in a study of blood T cell repertoires in COVID-19. Method: immunoSEQ multiplex PCR; TCRdb's copy keeps in-frame clones and lacks some. The table lists roughly 410,000 clones, approximately 90% of them singletons. Sequencing was performed on peripheral blood. The receptors shown here come from a woman in her 40s with COVID-19, enrolled during active disease.

This clone has just one count. The gene calls are TRBV6-5 and TRBJ2-7, with 8 bases fitting TRBD2. The germline gives CDR1 MNHEY, CDR2 SVGAGI. This CDR3 spans 15 amino acids. J lost 4 bases, V lost 6 bases, and 11 bases had no gene match. The CDR3 is CASSPWTSLTYEQYF. The DNA for the CDR3 is TGTGCCAGCAGCCCGTGGACTAGCCTCACGTACGAGCAGTACTTC.

V gene TRBV4-2 combines with J gene TRBJ1-5; D is unclear. The CDR3 runs to 16 residues. V was shortened by 0 bases and J by 7 bases, with 16 bases between the two germline ends. Looked up from germline, CDR1 is LGHNA and CDR2 is YNFKEQ. The CDR3 DNA reads TGTGCCAGCAGCCAAGATCGGTCGAGGGATTGGCAGCCCCAGCATTTT. Protein sequence: CASSQDRSRDWQPQHF.

This clone occurred once. The gene calls are TRBV6-2 or TRBV6-3 and TRBJ1-5, with D perhaps matching TRBD1 (6 bases). Trimming pared 2 bases from V and 0 bases from J, leaving 17 bases between. Germline values: CDR1 MNHEY, CDR2 SVGEGT. This CDR3 has 18 residues. The CDR3 sequence: CASSYGGRAGYSNQPQHF. The CDR3 DNA reads TGTGCCAGCAGTTACGGGGGCAGGGCAGGTTATAGCAATCAGCCCCAGCATTTT.

The J gene is TRBJ2-1, the V gene TRBV5-1, with TRBD2 matching over 8 bases. The germline CDR1 and CDR2 sequences are SGHRS and YFSETQ. CDR3 size: 15 residues. V lost 4 bases to trimming and J lost 4 bases; unmatched junction nucleotides: 7. As DNA, the CDR3 is TGCGCCAGCAGCGGCATAGCGGGAACTTACAATGAGCAGTTCTTC. The encoded protein is CASSGIAGTYNEQFF.

The chain carries TRBV6-5 and TRBJ2-1; 8 positions match TRBD2. V was pared by 6 bases and J by 14 bases, with 9 bases of the junction left unmatched. Per the germline V gene, CDR1 is MNHEY and CDR2 is SVGAGI. This CDR3 comprises 12 residues. In DNA form, the CDR3 reads TGTGCCAGCAGCGGGAGGGCCGCTAGTGAGTTCTTC. This codes for CASSGRAASEFF.

On this clone: This sample also contains other DNA sequences that code for the same CDR3. The V call is TRBV4-1, the J call TRBJ1-3; 7 bases map to TRBD1. V lost 5 bases and J lost 0; bases outside the gene matches: 7. Germline CDR1 reads MGHRA; CDR2 reads YSYEKL. This CDR3 is built from 16 residues. The CDR3 here is CASSGRQGSSGNTIYF. CDR3 bases: TGCGCCAGCAGCGGCCGACAGGGATCCTCTGGAAACACCATATATTTT.

CDR3 in amino acids: CASVSRQSSGAFF. The CDR3 nucleotides read TGTGCCAGTGTCTCGCGACAGTCATCGGGAGCTTTCTTT. The genes are TRBV19 and TRBJ1-1, with D possibly TRBD1 on 5 matching bases. Deletions cut 8 bases from V and 10 bases from J, with 20 bases between. This CDR3 is 13 amino acids long. Per germline, CDR1 LNHDA and CDR2 SQIVND (reference sequence).

The chain links TRBV27 to TRBJ1-3, with 7 bases that match TRBD1. V shed 2 bases and J 3 bases; nucleotides not matched to a gene: 4. There are 15 residues in the CDR3. CDR1 is MNHEY, CDR2 SMNVEV, per germline (reference sequence). As DNA, the CDR3 is TGTGCCAGCAGTTTAATAGGGGGCAATGGAAACACCATATATTTT. It encodes CASSLIGGNGNTIYF.

V gene TRBV27 combines with J gene TRBJ1-2; maybe TRBD1 (6 bases). This CDR3 comprises 12 residues. Trimming took off 8 bases at V and 7 bases at J, with 14 bases between the two ends. The germline CDR1 and CDR2 sequences are MNHEY and SMNVEV (reference sequence). CDR3 in amino acids: CASLDRTAGYTF. CDR3 coding DNA: TGTGCCAGCCTGGACAGAACGGCTGGCTACACCTTC.

This clone has a single count. CDR3 nucleotide sequence: TGTGCCAGCAGTTTATGGGGAAGGGGGCGGACTAATGAAAAACTGTTTTTT. Protein sequence: CASSLWGRGRTNEKLFF. V is TRBV28 and J is TRBJ1-4, with TRBD1 identical over 7 bases. The CDR3 consists of 17 residues. In germline, CDR1 is MDHEN, CDR2 SYDVKM. V was clipped by 0 bases and J by 2 bases; unmatched bases: 6.

This sequence joins TRBV5-6 and TRBJ1-5; 7 bases are a match to TRBD1. Germline V gives CDR1 SGHDT, CDR2 YYEEEE. This CDR3 contains 16 residues. Trimming cost V 1 base and J 2 bases; bases outside gene matches: 6. CDR3 in DNA: TGTGCCAGCAGCTTGAACAGGGGAGTGGGCAATCAGCCCCAGCATTTT. It yields the protein CASSLNRGVGNQPQHF.

The CDR3 DNA follows: TGTGCCAGCAGCGAGGGGGCAAACACCATATATTTT. This sequence encodes CASSEGANTIYF. This sequence joins TRBV13 and TRBJ1-3; 7 bases map to TRBD1. This CDR3 has 12 amino acids. The germline gives CDR1 PRHDT, CDR2 FYEKMQ (reference sequence). V gave up 5 bases and J gave up 6 bases; unmatched junction bases: 1.

This clone was counted once. The rearrangement links TRBV15 to TRBJ1-3; the match to TRBD1 covers 9 bases. V dropped 4 bases and J dropped 3; count of bases not matched to a gene: 7. The CDR3 spans 16 residues. Germline V CDR1 and CDR2: LNHNV, YYDKDF (reference sequence). The CDR3 is CATSKEQGANGNTIYF. The CDR3 nucleotides read TGTGCCACCAGCAAAGAACAGGGGGCTAATGGAAACACCATATATTTT.

The chain uses TRBV27 and TRBJ2-1, with 8 nucleotides matching TRBD2. The CDR3 runs to 15 residues. V shed 7 bases, J shed 3 bases, and the junction held 8 bases outside the gene matches. The germline CDR1 and CDR2 sequences are MNHEY and SMNVEV (reference sequence). This CDR3 reads CASTTYSGVYNEQFF. The CDR3 DNA reads as TGTGCCAGCACTACCTATAGCGGGGTCTACAATGAGCAGTTCTTC.

V is TRBV4-3 and J is TRBJ1-1; D gene unclear. The ends were cut back, 4 bases at V and 4 bases at J, with 16 bases in the middle. Germline V gene data show CDR1 as LGHNA and CDR2 as YSLEER. The CDR3 spans 15 residues. The CDR3 region has the DNA TGCGCCAGCAGCCCCGAGACCGGGTTCGGCACTGAAGCTTTCTTT. It is translated as CASSPETGFGTEAFF.

The rearrangement uses TRBV27 and TRBJ2-7; 7 nucleotides align to TRBD1. The ends lost 6 bases at V and 5 bases at J; junction bases unmatched: 4. CDR3 size: 12 residues. Germline V gene sequence: CDR1 MNHEY, CDR2 SMNVEV (reference sequence). CDR3 DNA sequence: TGTGCCAGCAGCGACAGGGCCGACGAGCAGTACTTC. This encodes CASSDRADEQYF.

The chain is built from TRBV9 and TRBJ2-7, with TRBD1 matching over 9 bases. V trimming: 0 bases; J trimming: 3 bases; junction bases outside the gene matches: 1. The length of the CDR3 is 14 residues. The germline V gene encodes CDR1 SGDLS and CDR2 YYNGEE. The CDR3 bases are TGTGCCAGCAGCGTAGGGACAGGGGACTACGAGCAGTACTTC. Translating it yields CASSVGTGDYEQYF.